This TCR beta chain was retrieved from a study of cytomegalovirus exposure and HLA in healthy donors. TCRdb's table, derived via immunoSEQ multiplex PCR, lists solely in-frame clones and lacks some. The table has under 150,000 clones, approximately 90% seen once. The CDR3 loop spans 14 amino acids. Germline V gene sequence: CDR1 SEHNR, CDR2 FQNEAQ (reference sequence). The V end was cut by 5 bases, the J end by 3 bases, with 13 bases between. Among the roughly 120 subjects of the validation cohort, separate from the roughly 700-subject first cohort, were the donors. The sequencing input was PBMCs. This TCR came from a man between 18 and 29 years old in good health and CMV-seronegative. The chain links TRBV7-9 to TRBJ1-2, with D possibly TRBD1 on 6 matching bases. The CDR3 DNA reads TGTGCCAGCAGCCAAACCGGGACACACTATGGCTACACCTTC. Translated: CASSQTGTHYGYTF.